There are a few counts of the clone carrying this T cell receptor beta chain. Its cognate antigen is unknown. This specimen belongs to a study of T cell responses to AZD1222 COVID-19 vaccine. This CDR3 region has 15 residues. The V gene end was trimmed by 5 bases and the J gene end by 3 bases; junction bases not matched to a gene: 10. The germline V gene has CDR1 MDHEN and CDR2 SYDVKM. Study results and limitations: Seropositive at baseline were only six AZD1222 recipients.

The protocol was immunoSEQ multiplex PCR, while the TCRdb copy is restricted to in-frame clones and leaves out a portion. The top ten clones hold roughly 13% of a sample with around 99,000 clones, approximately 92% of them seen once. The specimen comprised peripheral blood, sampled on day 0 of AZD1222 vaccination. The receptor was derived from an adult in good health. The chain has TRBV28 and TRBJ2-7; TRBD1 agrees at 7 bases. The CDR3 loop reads CASSDLIRDSYEQYF. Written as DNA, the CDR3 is TGTGCCAGCAGTGACCTGATCCGGGACAGCTACGAGCAGTACTTC.